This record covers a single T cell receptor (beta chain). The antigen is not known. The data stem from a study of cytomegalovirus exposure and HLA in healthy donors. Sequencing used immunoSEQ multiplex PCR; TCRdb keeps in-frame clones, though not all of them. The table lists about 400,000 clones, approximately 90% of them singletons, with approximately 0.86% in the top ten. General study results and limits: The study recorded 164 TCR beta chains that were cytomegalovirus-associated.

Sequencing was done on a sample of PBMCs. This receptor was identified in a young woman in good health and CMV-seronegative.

CDR3 nucleotide sequence: TGTGCCAGCAGTGCGGGGGCTAGCGGGAACATTCAGTACTTC. It is translated as CASSAGASGNIQYF. The V and J genes are TRBV6-1 and TRBJ2-4, with 8 bases identical to TRBD2. The CDR3 has 14 amino acids. Germline V gene lookup returns CDR1 MNHNS and CDR2 SASEGT. V trimming: 4 bases; J trimming: 7 bases; junction bases outside the gene matches: 6.